The table lists the clone carrying this T cell receptor (beta chain) with many counts. Its antigen is as yet unknown. This specimen comes from a study of T cell repertoires in cytomegalovirus infection. Overall study: Both CMV infection and a matching HLA type were indicated by public TCR beta signatures.

The CDR3 spans 11 residues. Germline assignment: CDR1 SGHRS and CDR2 YFSETQ. Trimming removed 7 bases from V and 6 bases from J, with 9 bases in between. Study findings and constraints: HLA-C-restricted CMV clonotypes gave the most frequent clonotype in two of eight donors. Accumulated public TCR beta family frequency recognized individuals carrying CMV together with the relevant HLA.

TCRdb recomputed calls from the reads with MiXCR, one row per CDR3 protein. The sample yields fewer than 550,000 distinct CDR3 sequences, approximately 10% seen once. V and J are TRBV5-1 and TRBJ2-3; no definite D call. The sample taken for sequencing was PBMCs. The TCR was taken from a human donor in good health (CMV status not recorded). Some clones in this sample may be carry-over from other donors' samples. CDR3 protein: CASSMVDTQYF. DNA for the CDR3: TGCGCCAGCTCTATGGTCGATACGCAGTATTTT.